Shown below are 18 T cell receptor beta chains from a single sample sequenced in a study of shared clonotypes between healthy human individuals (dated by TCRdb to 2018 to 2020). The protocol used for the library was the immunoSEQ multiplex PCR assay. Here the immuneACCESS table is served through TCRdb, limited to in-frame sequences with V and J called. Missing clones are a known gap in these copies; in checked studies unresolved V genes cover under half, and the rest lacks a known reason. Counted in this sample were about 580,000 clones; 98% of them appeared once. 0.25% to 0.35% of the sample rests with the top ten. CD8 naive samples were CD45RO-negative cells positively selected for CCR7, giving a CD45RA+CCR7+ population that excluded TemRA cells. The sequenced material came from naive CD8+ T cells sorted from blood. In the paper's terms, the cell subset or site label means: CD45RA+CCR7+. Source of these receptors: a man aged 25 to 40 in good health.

The CDR3 here is CASSDRASPLYGYTF. The CDR3 DNA reads as TGTGCCAGCAGCGATAGGGCCTCCCCTCTTTATGGCTACACCTTC. This chain connects TRBV11-2 to TRBJ1-2; no clear D gene. The V end was cut by 5 bases, the J end by 5 bases, with 18 bases between. This CDR3 has 15 residues. Germline CDR1 SGHAT, CDR2 FQNNGV.

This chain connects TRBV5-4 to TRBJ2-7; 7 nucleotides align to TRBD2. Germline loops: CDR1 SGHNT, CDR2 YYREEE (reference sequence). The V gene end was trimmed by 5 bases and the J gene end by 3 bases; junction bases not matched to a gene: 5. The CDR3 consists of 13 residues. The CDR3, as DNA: TGTGCCAGCAGACCCCGGGACTACTACGAGCAGTACTTC. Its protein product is CASRPRDYYEQYF.

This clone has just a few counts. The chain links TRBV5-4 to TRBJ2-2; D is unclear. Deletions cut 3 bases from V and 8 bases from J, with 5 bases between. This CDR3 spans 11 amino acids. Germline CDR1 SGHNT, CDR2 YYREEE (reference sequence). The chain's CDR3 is CASSYGGELFF. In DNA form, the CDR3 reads TGTGCCAGCAGCTATGGAGGGGAGCTGTTTTTT.

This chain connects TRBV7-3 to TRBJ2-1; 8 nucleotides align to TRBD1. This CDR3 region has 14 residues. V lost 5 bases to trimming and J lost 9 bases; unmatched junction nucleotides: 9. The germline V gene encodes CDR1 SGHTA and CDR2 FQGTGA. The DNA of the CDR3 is TGTGCCAGCAGCGTTGGACAGGGTCATGTTGAGCAGTTCTTC. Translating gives CASSVGQGHVEQFF.

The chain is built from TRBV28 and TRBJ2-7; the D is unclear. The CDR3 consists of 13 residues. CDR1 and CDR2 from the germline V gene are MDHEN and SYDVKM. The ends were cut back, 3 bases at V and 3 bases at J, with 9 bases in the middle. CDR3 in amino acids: CASSFRLLYEQYF. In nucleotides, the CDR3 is TGTGCCAGCAGTTTCCGACTCCTCTACGAGCAGTACTTC.

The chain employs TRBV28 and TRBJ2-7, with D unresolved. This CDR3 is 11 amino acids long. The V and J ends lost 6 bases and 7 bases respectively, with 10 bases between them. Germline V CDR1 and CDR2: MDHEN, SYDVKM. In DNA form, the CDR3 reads TGTGCCAGCAGCTCAATCAGTGAGCAGTACTTC. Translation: CASSSISEQYF. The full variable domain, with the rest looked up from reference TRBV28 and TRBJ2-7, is DVKVTQSSRYLVKRTGEKVFLECVQDMDHENMFWYRQDPGLGLRLIYFSYDVKMKEKGDIPEGYSVSREKKERFSLILESASTNQTSMYLCASSSISEQYFGPGTRLTVT.

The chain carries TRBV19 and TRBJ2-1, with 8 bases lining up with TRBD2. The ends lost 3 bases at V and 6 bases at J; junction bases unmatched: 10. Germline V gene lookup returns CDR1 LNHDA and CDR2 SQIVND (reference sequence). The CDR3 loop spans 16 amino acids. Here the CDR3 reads CASSILFREGSNEQFF. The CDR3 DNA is TGTGCCAGTAGTATCCTTTTCCGGGAGGGGAGCAATGAGCAGTTCTTC.

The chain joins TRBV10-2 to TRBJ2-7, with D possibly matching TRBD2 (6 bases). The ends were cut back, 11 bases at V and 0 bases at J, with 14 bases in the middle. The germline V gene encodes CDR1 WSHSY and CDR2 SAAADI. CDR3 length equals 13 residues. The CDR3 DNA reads TGCGCCGGCGGGATGAGCAACTCCTACGAGCAGTACTTC. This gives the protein CAGGMSNSYEQYF.

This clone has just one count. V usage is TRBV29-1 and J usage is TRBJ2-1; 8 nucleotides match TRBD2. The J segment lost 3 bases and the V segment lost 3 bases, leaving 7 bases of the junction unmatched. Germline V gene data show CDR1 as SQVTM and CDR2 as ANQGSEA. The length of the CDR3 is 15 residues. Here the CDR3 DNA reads TGCAGCGTTGACCCAACTAGCGGCCACTACAATGAGCAGTTCTTC. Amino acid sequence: CSVDPTSGHYNEQFF.

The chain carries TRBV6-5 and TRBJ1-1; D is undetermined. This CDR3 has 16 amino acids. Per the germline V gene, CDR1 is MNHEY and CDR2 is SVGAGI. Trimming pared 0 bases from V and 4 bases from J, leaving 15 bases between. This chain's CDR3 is CASSYSLKALGTEAFF. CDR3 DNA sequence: TGTGCCAGCAGTTACTCGTTAAAGGCCTTGGGCACTGAAGCTTTCTTT.

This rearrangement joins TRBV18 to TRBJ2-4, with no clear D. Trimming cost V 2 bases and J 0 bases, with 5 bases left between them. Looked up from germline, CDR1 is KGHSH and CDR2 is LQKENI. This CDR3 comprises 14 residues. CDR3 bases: TGTGCCAGCTCACCAGGGTTAGCCAAAAACATTCAGTACTTC. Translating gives CASSPGLAKNIQYF.

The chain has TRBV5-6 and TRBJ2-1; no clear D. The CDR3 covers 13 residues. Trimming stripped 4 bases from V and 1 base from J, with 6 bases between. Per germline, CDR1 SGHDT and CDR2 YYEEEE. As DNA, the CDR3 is TGTGCCAGCAGCAAGAGTTCCTACAATGAGCAGTTCTTC. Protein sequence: CASSKSSYNEQFF.

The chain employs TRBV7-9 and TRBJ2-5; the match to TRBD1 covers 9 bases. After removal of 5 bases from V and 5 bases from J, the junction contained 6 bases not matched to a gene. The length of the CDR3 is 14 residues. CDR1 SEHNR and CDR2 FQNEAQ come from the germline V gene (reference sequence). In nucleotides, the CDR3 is TGTGCCAGCAGCGTACAGGGGGCTGGGGAGACCCAGTACTTC. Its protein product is CASSVQGAGETQYF.

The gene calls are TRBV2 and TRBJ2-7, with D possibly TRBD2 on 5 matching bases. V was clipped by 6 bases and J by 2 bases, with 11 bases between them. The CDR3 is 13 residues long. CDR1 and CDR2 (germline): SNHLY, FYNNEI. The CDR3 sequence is CASRAPGTYEQYF. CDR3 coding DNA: TGTGCCAGCAGGGCCCCCGGGACCTACGAGCAGTACTTC.

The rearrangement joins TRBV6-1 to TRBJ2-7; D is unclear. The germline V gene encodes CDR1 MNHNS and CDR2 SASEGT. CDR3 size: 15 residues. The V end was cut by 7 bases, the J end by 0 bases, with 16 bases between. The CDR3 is CASTAARQSSYEQYF. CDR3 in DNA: TGTGCCAGCACCGCAGCCCGTCAGAGCTCCTACGAGCAGTACTTC.

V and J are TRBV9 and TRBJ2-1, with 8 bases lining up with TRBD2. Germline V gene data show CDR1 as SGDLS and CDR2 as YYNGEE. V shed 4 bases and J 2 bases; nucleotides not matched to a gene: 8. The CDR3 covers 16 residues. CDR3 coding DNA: TGTGCCAGCAGCAGGAAATCGGGAGGGCCCTACAATGAGCAGTTCTTC. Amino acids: CASSRKSGGPYNEQFF.

This CDR3 reads CATSLDRAPNTGELFF. In DNA, the CDR3 is TGTGCCACCAGCCTCGACAGGGCCCCGAACACCGGGGAGCTGTTTTTT. The chain has TRBV15 and TRBJ2-2; TRBD1 matches at 7 bases. CDR3 length: 16 amino acids. Germline V CDR1 and CDR2: LNHNV, YYDKDF (reference sequence). With V trimmed by 5 bases and J by 0 bases, 6 bases remained unmatched.

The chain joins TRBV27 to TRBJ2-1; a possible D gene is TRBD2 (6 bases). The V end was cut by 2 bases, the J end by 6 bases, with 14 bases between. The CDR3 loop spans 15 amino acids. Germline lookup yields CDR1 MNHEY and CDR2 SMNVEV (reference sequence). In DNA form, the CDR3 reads TGTGCCAGCAGTTTACGAACGGGAGTGGGCAATGAGCAGTTCTTC. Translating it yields CASSLRTGVGNEQFF.